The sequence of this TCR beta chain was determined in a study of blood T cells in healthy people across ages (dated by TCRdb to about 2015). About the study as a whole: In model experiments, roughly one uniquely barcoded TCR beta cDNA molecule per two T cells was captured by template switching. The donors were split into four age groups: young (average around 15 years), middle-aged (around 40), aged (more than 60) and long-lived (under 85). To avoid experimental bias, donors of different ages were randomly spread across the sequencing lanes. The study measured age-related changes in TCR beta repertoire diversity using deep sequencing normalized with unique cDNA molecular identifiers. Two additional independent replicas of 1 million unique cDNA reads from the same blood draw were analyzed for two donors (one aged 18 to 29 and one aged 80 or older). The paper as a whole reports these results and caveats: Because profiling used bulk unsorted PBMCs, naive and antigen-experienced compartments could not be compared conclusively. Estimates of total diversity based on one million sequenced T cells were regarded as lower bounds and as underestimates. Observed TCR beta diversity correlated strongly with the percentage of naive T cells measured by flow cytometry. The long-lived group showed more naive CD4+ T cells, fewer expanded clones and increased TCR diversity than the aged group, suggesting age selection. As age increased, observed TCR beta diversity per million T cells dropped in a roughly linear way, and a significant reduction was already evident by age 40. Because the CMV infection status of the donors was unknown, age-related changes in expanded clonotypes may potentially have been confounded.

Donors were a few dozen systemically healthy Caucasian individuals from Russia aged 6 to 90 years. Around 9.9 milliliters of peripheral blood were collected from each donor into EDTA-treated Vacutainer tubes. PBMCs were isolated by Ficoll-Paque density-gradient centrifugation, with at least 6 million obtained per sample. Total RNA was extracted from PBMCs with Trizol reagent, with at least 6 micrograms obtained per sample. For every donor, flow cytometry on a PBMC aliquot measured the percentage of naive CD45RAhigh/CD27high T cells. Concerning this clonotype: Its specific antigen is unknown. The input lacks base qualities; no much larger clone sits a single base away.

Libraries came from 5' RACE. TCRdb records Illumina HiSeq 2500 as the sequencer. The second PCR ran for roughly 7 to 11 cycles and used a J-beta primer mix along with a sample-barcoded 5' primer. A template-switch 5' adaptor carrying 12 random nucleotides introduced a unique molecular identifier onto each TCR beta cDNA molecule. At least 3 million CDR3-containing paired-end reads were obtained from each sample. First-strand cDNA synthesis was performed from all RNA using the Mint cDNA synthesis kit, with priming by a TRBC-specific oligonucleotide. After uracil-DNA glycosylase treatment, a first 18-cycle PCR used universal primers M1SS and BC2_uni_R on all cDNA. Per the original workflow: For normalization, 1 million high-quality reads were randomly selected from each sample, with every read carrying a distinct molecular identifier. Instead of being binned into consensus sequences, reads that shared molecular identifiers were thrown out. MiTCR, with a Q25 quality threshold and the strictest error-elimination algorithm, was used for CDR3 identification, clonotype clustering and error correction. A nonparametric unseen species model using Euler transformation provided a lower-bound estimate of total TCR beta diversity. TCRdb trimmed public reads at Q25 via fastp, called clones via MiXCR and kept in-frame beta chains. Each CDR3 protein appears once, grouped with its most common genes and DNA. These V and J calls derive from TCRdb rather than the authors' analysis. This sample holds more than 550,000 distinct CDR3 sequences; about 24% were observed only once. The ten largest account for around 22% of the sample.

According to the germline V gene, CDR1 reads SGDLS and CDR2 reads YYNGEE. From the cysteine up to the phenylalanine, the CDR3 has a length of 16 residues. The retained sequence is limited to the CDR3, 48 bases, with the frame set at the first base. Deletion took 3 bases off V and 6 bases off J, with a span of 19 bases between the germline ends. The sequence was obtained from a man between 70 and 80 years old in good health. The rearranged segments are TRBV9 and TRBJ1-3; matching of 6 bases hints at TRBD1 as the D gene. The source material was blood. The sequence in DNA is TGTGCCAGCAGCGCCAACCCCGGGACAAGAGAAAACACCATATATTTT. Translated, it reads CASSANPGTRENTIYF.